The source of this T cell receptor beta chain is a study of CD8 T cells in Susac syndrome. Overall study context: When their blood was taken, patients with Susac syndrome were therapy-naive, taking corticosteroids, or taking intravenous immunoglobulin alone. Findings and limits, study-wide: It was acknowledged in the study that the number of individuals who were included in its TCR sequencing and HLA analysis was relatively small. Clonal expansion was not observed in the Susac syndrome CD4+ T cell repertoires.

V lost 2 bases, J lost 0 bases, and 10 bases stayed unmatched. The CDR3 has 19 residues. Germline values: CDR1 DFQATT, CDR2 SNEGSKA (reference sequence). With random hexamers, reverse transcription was performed on about 0.45 to 1 ug of RNA. TCRdb called the immunoSEQ multiplex PCR reads again in MiXCR, with one record for every CDR3 protein. The table shows approximately 260,000 distinct CDR3 sequences, with less than 96% occurring only once. For this clonotype: No antigen is known for it.

Sequencing input: CD4+ T cells from PBMCs. This chain joins TRBV20-1 and TRBJ2-2; 12 bases align to TRBD2. This sequence originates from a human donor with Susac syndrome. CDR3 loop: CSARSYGRTSGANTGELFF. The DNA for the CDR3 is TGCAGTGCTAGATCCTACGGAAGGACTAGCGGGGCGAACACCGGGGAGCTGTTTTTT.